The 27 T cell receptor beta chains below come from one sample, sequenced in a study of sequential checkpoint blockade in melanoma. Sequencing used immunoSEQ multiplex PCR; TCRdb keeps in-frame clones, though not all of them. The repertoire holds approximately 14,000 clones, about three quarters seen once, with 30% to 40% in the top ten. Treatment meaning: randomized to nivolumab then ipilimumab (arm A) or the reverse (arm B). This material consisted of CD8+ T cells sorted from blood (inferred from file names), taken from a patient given nivolumab and ipilimumab in sequence. Receptors originate from a human donor with melanoma.

This clone was observed a few times. V gene TRBV2 combines with J gene TRBJ2-7; TRBD1 is a possible D gene (5 bases). The CDR3 has 14 residues. CDR1 is SNHLY, CDR2 FYNNEI, per germline. V was shortened by 2 bases and J by 0 bases, with 8 bases between the two germline ends. In DNA form, the CDR3 reads TGTGCCAGCAGTGAAAGGGGTAGCTCCTACGAGCAGTACTTC. This encodes CASSERGSSYEQYF. Filled out from reference TRBV2 and TRBJ2-7, the complete variable domain reads EPEVTQTPSHQVTQMGQEVILRCVPISNHLYFYWYRQILGQKVEFLVSFYNNEISEKSEIFDDQFSVERPDGSNFTLKIRSTKLEDSAMYFCASSERGSSYEQYFGPGTRLTVT.

J is TRBJ1-1 and V is TRBV7-3; D uncertain. The CDR3 is 15 amino acids. Germline CDR1 reads SGHTA; CDR2 reads FQGTGA. Trimming removed 5 bases at V and 0 bases at J, with 13 bases between. The CDR3: CASSPFTAVNTEAFF. CDR3 sequence (DNA): TGTGCCAGCAGCCCCTTCACCGCGGTGAACACTGAAGCTTTCTTT.

The chain combines TRBV11-2 with TRBJ2-1, with 7 bases matching TRBD1. Trimming removed 1 base from V and 9 bases from J; junction bases left unmatched: 0. Looked up from germline, CDR1 is SGHAT and CDR2 is FQNNGV. There are 12 residues in the CDR3. The CDR3 reads CASSLAGGEQFF. In DNA, the CDR3 is TGTGCCAGCAGCTTAGCAGGGGGTGAGCAGTTCTTC.

This CDR3 reads CASSIWREGYEQFF. CDR3 in DNA: TGTGCCAGTAGTATATGGCGGGAGGGCTATGAGCAGTTCTTC. The chain couples TRBV19 to TRBJ2-1, with 9 bases identical to TRBD2. With 2 bases clipped from V and 8 bases from J, the junction kept 4 bases outside the gene matches. Per the germline V gene, CDR1 is LNHDA and CDR2 is SQIVND (reference sequence). The CDR3 consists of 14 residues.

This clone has just a few counts. This chain links TRBV6-5 with TRBJ1-1; D ambiguous. Germline V gene data show CDR1 as MNHEY and CDR2 as SVGAGI. The V end lost 11 bases, the J end lost 3 bases, and 16 bases lay between the germline ends. This CDR3 is 13 amino acids long. CDR3 sequence: CASGGGSYTEAFF. DNA of the CDR3: TGTGCCTCCGGCGGCGGTTCTTACACTGAAGCTTTCTTT.

This clone was seen once. The chain uses TRBV11-2 and TRBJ2-7, with 7 bases matching TRBD1. CDR1 SGHAT and CDR2 FQNNGV come from the germline V gene. The junction had 8 bases not matched to a gene; V was cut back by 3 bases and J by 0 bases. The CDR3 is 16 residues long. The CDR3 coding sequence is TGTGCCAGCAGCTTGGGGACAGTGCTGAGCTCCTACGAGCAGTACTTC. Protein product: CASSLGTVLSSYEQYF.

The table lists this clone with a few counts. The chain couples TRBV29-1 to TRBJ1-2; 10 bases match TRBD1. The CDR3 is 14 amino acids. After removal of 5 bases from V and 4 bases from J, the junction contained 7 bases not matched to a gene. CDR1 is SQVTM and CDR2 is ANQGSEA in the germline V gene. This CDR3 is CSVQGTGEGYGYTF. DNA of the CDR3: TGCAGCGTTCAAGGGACAGGGGAGGGCTATGGCTACACCTTC.

This clone has more than one count but fewer than ten. The V and J genes are TRBV9 and TRBJ2-5; D may be TRBD1 (5 bases). The CDR3 spans 15 residues. The ends were cut back, 3 bases at V and 5 bases at J, with 17 bases in the middle. Germline assignment: CDR1 SGDLS and CDR2 YYNGEE. CDR3 residues: CASSALWGLGETQYF. The DNA of the CDR3 is TGTGCCAGCAGCGCCCTTTGGGGCCTTGGGGAGACCCAGTACTTC.

The genes are TRBV9 and TRBJ2-1; D remains unclear. The germline CDR1 and CDR2 sequences are SGDLS and YYNGEE. Trimming took 2 bases from V and 0 from J, leaving 15 bases between them. The CDR3 covers 17 residues. DNA of the CDR3: TGTGCCAGCAGCGTCACGACTCCACTGAGCTCCTACAATGAGCAGTTCTTC. Translated: CASSVTTPLSSYNEQFF.

The chain employs TRBV7-9 and TRBJ2-7, with a weak D call TRBD1 (6 bases). The CDR3 loop spans 13 amino acids. The V end lost 4 bases, the J end lost 3 bases, and 10 bases lay between the germline ends. Germline V lookup: CDR1 SEHNR, CDR2 FQNEAQ (reference sequence). The CDR3 loop is CASSSGERYEQYF. The CDR3 nucleotides are TGTGCCAGCAGCTCAGGGGAACGCTACGAGCAGTACTTC.

J is TRBJ2-7 and V is TRBV13; tentative D call: TRBD2 (5 bases). The germline CDR1 and CDR2 sequences are PRHDT and FYEKMQ (reference sequence). This CDR3 has 15 amino acids. The ends were cut back, 5 bases at V and 2 bases at J, with 16 bases in the middle. The DNA for the CDR3 is TGTGCCAGCAGCGGACGGACGGGGATAGCCTACGAGCAGTACTTC. Amino acids: CASSGRTGIAYEQYF.

This clone was found a few times. The chain is built from TRBV21-1 and TRBJ1-2; the listed D gene, TRBD1, was not tested against the DNA. TRBV21-1 is flagged as a pseudogene. CDR3 length: 16 amino acids. The CDR3 nucleotides read TGTGCCAGCAGCAAAGGTTTCGGCAGGGAAACCTATGGCTACACCTTC. It yields the protein CASSKGFGRETYGYTF.

This clone has just one count. The chain employs TRBV7-9 and TRBJ2-7; TRBD1 matches 9 bases. Unmatched junction bases numbered 10, after V lost 0 bases and J lost 4 bases. The CDR3 is made up of 17 amino acids. Germline CDR1 SEHNR, CDR2 FQNEAQ (reference sequence). In DNA form, the CDR3 reads TGTGCCAGCAGCTTAGCCCCGGGACAGGGTGCATCATACGAGCAGTACTTC. Its translation: CASSLAPGQGASYEQYF.

In its sample, this clone was seen a few times. The gene calls are TRBV6-4 and TRBJ2-2; 8 bases align to TRBD2. Germline CDR1 is MRHNA and CDR2 is SNTAGT. Trimming cost V 0 bases and J 6 bases; bases outside gene matches: 0. The CDR3 consists of 14 residues. The CDR3 bases are TGTGCCAGCAGTGACTCTAGCGGGGCCGGGGAGCTGTTTTTT. Translation: CASSDSSGAGELFF.

This rearrangement joins TRBV27 to TRBJ2-1, with 7 bases aligning to TRBD1. CDR1 and CDR2 from the germline V gene are MNHEY and SMNVEV (reference sequence). Trimming at V came to 4 bases and at J to 8 bases, leaving 11 bases not matched to a gene. This CDR3 is built from 15 residues. CDR3 sequence reads: CASSSQGLTWDEQFF. In DNA, the CDR3 is TGTGCCAGCAGTTCACAGGGGTTAACCTGGGATGAGCAGTTCTTC.

The rearrangement uses TRBV5-4 and TRBJ2-7, with D possibly TRBD1 on 6 matching bases. The CDR3 is made up of 13 amino acids. V lost 5 bases and J lost 2, with 11 bases in between. Per germline, CDR1 SGHNT and CDR2 YYREEE (reference sequence). The CDR3 loop reads CASSSDRTYEQYF. The DNA of the CDR3 is TGTGCCAGCAGTTCGGACAGAACCTACGAGCAGTACTTC.

The genes are TRBV7-8 and TRBJ2-7; 16 bases are a match to TRBD2. From germline, CDR1 is SGHVS and CDR2 FQNEAQ. Losses at the gene ends were 5 bases for V and 7 bases for J; bases not matched to a gene: 5. The CDR3 contains 15 residues. CDR3 protein: CASSPGTSGRGEQYF. As DNA, the CDR3 is TGTGCCAGCAGCCCCGGGACTAGCGGGAGGGGGGAGCAGTACTTC.

This clone was counted once. The gene calls are TRBV7-2 and TRBJ1-2, with D unclear. From germline, CDR1 is SGHTA and CDR2 FQGNSA. The CDR3 extends over 14 amino acids. The V end was cut by 6 bases, the J end by 3 bases, with 14 bases between. The DNA of the CDR3 is TGTGCCAGCAGATCGGGGTTTTTTTACTATGGCTACACCTTC. As protein: CASRSGFFYYGYTF.

V and J are TRBV14 and TRBJ1-2, with D possibly matching TRBD1 (6 bases). This CDR3 region has 11 residues. The germline CDR1 and CDR2 sequences are SGHDN and FVKESK. V was cut by 4 bases and J by 8 bases, with 8 bases left in between. This CDR3 reads CASSPRGGYTF. The CDR3 coding sequence is TGTGCCAGCAGCCCTAGGGGGGGCTACACCTTC.

This clone has a handful of counts. The chain has TRBV2 and TRBJ2-7; tentatively, D is TRBD1 (6 bases). Trimming removed 9 bases at V and 7 bases at J, with 19 bases between. The CDR3 is 13 amino acids. Germline CDR1 SNHLY, CDR2 FYNNEI. The CDR3 sequence: CARQGRLISEQYF. In DNA form, the CDR3 reads TGTGCCAGACAGGGACGGCTGATAAGTGAGCAGTACTTC.

A single count supports this clone. The chain links TRBV27 to TRBJ2-1; TRBD1 might be the D (6 bases). The V end lost 2 bases, the J end lost 1 base, and 6 bases lay between the germline ends. The length of the CDR3 is 14 residues. Per the germline V gene, CDR1 is MNHEY and CDR2 is SMNVEV (reference sequence). Written as DNA, the CDR3 is TGTGCCAGCAGTTTAGACAGGTCCTACAATGAGCAGTTCTTC. Encoded protein: CASSLDRSYNEQFF.

The chain has TRBV4-1 and TRBJ2-1; TRBD2 is a possible D gene (7 bases). Germline CDR1 MGHRA, CDR2 YSYEKL. This CDR3 spans 15 amino acids. Trimming removed 1 base at V and 8 bases at J, with 15 bases between. CDR3 protein: CASSQAMRGGDEQFF. The CDR3 DNA reads TGCGCCAGCAGCCAAGCGATGAGGGGGGGCGATGAGCAGTTCTTC.

The chain recombines TRBV13 with TRBJ2-5, with 8 nucleotides matching TRBD1. The J call could be wrong; TRBJ2-7 is a better fit for the DNA end. Germline CDR1 is PRHDT and CDR2 is FYEKMQ (reference sequence). The CDR3 covers 15 residues. CDR3 amino acids: CASTPTRGLSYEQYF. The CDR3 DNA reads TGTGCCAGCACCCCAACCAGGGGGCTATCCTACGAGCAGTACTTC.

The chain is built from TRBV6-1 and TRBJ2-7; D perhaps matches TRBD1 (6 bases). Per germline, CDR1 MNHNS and CDR2 SASEGT. This CDR3 is built from 13 residues. Trimming removed 5 bases from V and 2 bases from J, with 10 bases in between. The CDR3, as DNA: TGTGCCAGCAGTCTTGACAGGACCTACGAGCAGTACTTC. This gives the protein CASSLDRTYEQYF.

This clone counts as medium-sized. This chain connects TRBV4-3 to TRBJ2-7, with 11 positions matching TRBD2. J was trimmed by 7 bases and V by 2 bases; bases with no gene match: 1. CDR1 LGHNA and CDR2 YSLEER come from the germline V gene. This CDR3 is 13 amino acids long. The CDR3: CASSQLAGGEQYF. In DNA, the CDR3 is TGCGCCAGCAGCCAACTAGCGGGGGGTGAGCAGTACTTC.

This clone was picked up a small number of times. This chain joins TRBV7-2 and TRBJ2-7; 7 bases agree with TRBD2. J lost 2 bases, V lost 2 bases, and 6 bases had no gene match. The CDR3 spans 15 residues. The germline gives CDR1 SGHTA, CDR2 FQGNSA. The CDR3 bases are TGTGCCAGCAGCTTACGGGCTAGCGGACCCTACGAGCAGTACTTC. Residues: CASSLRASGPYEQYF.

The chain uses TRBV29-1 and TRBJ1-4; D is ambiguous. Per the germline V gene, CDR1 is SQVTM and CDR2 is ANQGSEA. Trimming took off 4 bases at V and 2 bases at J, with 8 bases between the two ends. CDR3 size: 13 residues. In DNA form, the CDR3 reads TGCAGCGTTGGACATCCTACTAATGAAAAACTGTTTTTT. Amino acids: CSVGHPTNEKLFF.